This T cell receptor beta chain was identified in a study of shared clonotypes between healthy human individuals. The authors divided CD4+ cells into CD45RA+ naive and CD45RA-negative memory subsets. The V gene lost 3 bases and the J gene lost 4 bases, with 9 bases spanning the gap. Per germline, CDR1 LNHDA and CDR2 SQIVND (reference sequence). This CDR3 has 14 amino acids. TCRdb's table, derived via immunoSEQ multiplex PCR, lists solely in-frame clones and lacks some. This table holds roughly 2.2 million clones, approximately 93% found once. The rearrangement uses TRBV19 and TRBJ1-4; D unresolved. The TCR comes from a man younger than 35 in good health. Some clones in this sample may be carry-over from other donors' samples. The sample was naive CD4+ T cells from PBMCs. Noted subset: CD45RA+ positively selected. The CDR3 DNA follows: TGTGCCAGTAGTATCCCCCGCCGTAATGAAAAACTGTTTTTT. As protein: CASSIPRRNEKLFF.